The 21 T cell receptor beta chains below were found in one sample sequenced in a study of Ad26.COV2.S vaccination and SARS-CoV-2 variants. TCRdb's table, derived via immunoSEQ multiplex PCR, lists solely in-frame clones and lacks some. This sample carries 440,000 or so clones, 80% to 95% of them seen once, and the ten largest clones take roughly 4%. The treatment here: around 19 received Ad26.COV2.S at low or high dose, single or two shots; 5 received placebo; per-sample allocation not given. Sampling happened 63 days after the first vaccine or placebo injection. This specimen consisted of peripheral blood, obtained in a trial of Ad26.COV2.S vaccine versus placebo. These receptors came from a person between 18 and 60 years old who received the Ad26.COV2.S COVID-19 vaccine or a placebo.

This chain connects TRBV3-1 (or the pseudogene TRBV3-2) to TRBJ1-6, with D perhaps matching TRBD1 (5 bases). This CDR3 is built from 14 residues. V was cut by 0 bases and J by 11 bases, with 11 bases left in between. From germline, CDR1 is LGHDT and CDR2 YNNKEL (reference sequence). CDR3 DNA: TGTGCCAGCAGCCAAGACAGGGTTCGGGCACCCCTCCACTTT. As protein: CASSQDRVRAPLHF.

The chain links TRBV12-3 or TRBV12-4 to TRBJ2-7; TRBD1 agrees at 9 bases. CDR3 length: 13 amino acids. V was pared by 6 bases and J by 1 base, with 1 base of the junction left unmatched. CDR3 bases: TGTGCCAGCAGCGGACAGGGGTCCTACGAGCAGTACTTC. Translation gives CASSGQGSYEQYF.

This rearrangement joins TRBV25-1 to TRBJ2-7; D gene uncertain. The germline V gene has CDR1 MGHDK and CDR2 SYGVNS. With 5 bases removed from V and 4 bases from J, the gap between germline ends came to 9 bases. The CDR3 is 12 residues long. In nucleotides, the CDR3 is TGTGCCAGCAGTCCAAACGGGTACGAGCAGTACTTC. Its translation: CASSPNGYEQYF.

The J gene is TRBJ2-1, the V gene TRBV7-3; TRBD2 matches at 12 bases. The V segment lost 5 bases and the J segment 9 bases; nucleotides outside the gene matches: 11. CDR1 SGHTA and CDR2 FQGTGA come from the germline V gene. The CDR3 is 16 amino acids. The DNA of the CDR3 is TGTGCCAGCAGCCCGTCGGGACTAGCGGGTCTCGGTGAGCAGTTCTTC. It is translated as CASSPSGLAGLGEQFF.

The chain joins TRBV15 to TRBJ2-2; D remains ambiguous. The CDR3 covers 12 residues. The V gene's germline CDR1 is LNHNV and CDR2 YYDKDF (reference sequence). V lost 6 bases and J 4 bases, leaving 6 bases between the germline ends. The CDR3 here is CATSKSTGELFF. The DNA of the CDR3 is TGTGCCACCAGTAAGAGCACCGGGGAGCTGTTTTTT.

The V call is TRBV2, the J call TRBJ2-1, with a tentative D call TRBD2 (7 bases). The germline V gene has CDR1 SNHLY and CDR2 FYNNEI. Trimming removed 8 bases from V and 7 bases from J, with 27 bases in between. The CDR3 spans 17 residues. The CDR3 here is CASWGRPGEGKTNEQFF. The CDR3 region has the DNA TGTGCCAGCTGGGGGCGACCTGGGGAGGGGAAAACGAATGAGCAGTTCTTC.

CDR3 nucleotides: TGCAGCGTTATACAGACAGACACCTACGAGCAGTACTTC. Encoded protein: CSVIQTDTYEQYF. The chain employs TRBV29-1 and TRBJ2-7, with a tentative D call TRBD1 (5 bases). V lost 5 bases and J 2 bases, leaving 13 bases between the germline ends. The CDR3 spans 13 residues. CDR1 and CDR2 from the germline V gene are SQVTM and ANQGSEA.

With regard to this clone: Other DNA variants within this sample encode the same CDR3. CDR3: CASSISETQYF. DNA of the CDR3: TGTGCCAGTAGTATATCGGAGACCCAGTACTTC. V and J are TRBV19 and TRBJ2-5; D unclear. The germline V and J ends were trimmed by 2 bases and 5 bases, with 3 bases remaining between them. This CDR3 has 11 residues. Germline assignment: CDR1 LNHDA and CDR2 SQIVND (reference sequence).

The chain carries TRBV7-9 and TRBJ2-3; 10 nucleotides match TRBD2. V dropped 1 base and J dropped 0; count of bases not matched to a gene: 7. Germline-derived CDR1 and CDR2 are SEHNR and FQNEAQ (reference sequence). The CDR3 covers 18 residues. For the CDR3, the DNA is TGTGCCAGCAGCTTAGGGACTAGCGGAGCCCAAAGCACAGATACGCAGTATTTT. It encodes CASSLGTSGAQSTDTQYF.

This clone was found a few times. The rearrangement links TRBV9 to TRBJ1-2; D not resolved. Trimming took off 4 bases at V and 4 bases at J, with 23 bases between the two ends. Germline V gene lookup returns CDR1 SGDLS and CDR2 YYNGEE. There are 17 residues in the CDR3. CDR3 DNA sequence: TGTGCCAGCAGCCCCCTAATGGCGGGCGATCCTGTCTATGGCTACACCTTC. Translated: CASSPLMAGDPVYGYTF.

This chain joins TRBV19 and TRBJ1-1, with D possibly TRBD1 on 5 matching bases. Trimming took 3 bases from V and 3 from J, leaving 8 bases between them. Germline lookup yields CDR1 LNHDA and CDR2 SQIVND (reference sequence). CDR3 length: 13 residues. DNA for the CDR3: TGTGCCAGTAGTATTACAGGATACACTGAAGCTTTCTTT. Protein product: CASSITGYTEAFF.

J is TRBJ1-2 and V is TRBV14; tentative D call: TRBD1 (5 bases). CDR1 SGHDN and CDR2 FVKESK come from the germline V gene. Trimming took off 1 base at V and 6 bases at J, with 15 bases between the two ends. The CDR3 is 15 residues long. CDR3 coding DNA: TGTGCCAGCAGCCAAGTCGCAGGGCGGGATAATGGCTACACCTTC. Amino acid sequence: CASSQVAGRDNGYTF.

This chain connects TRBV7-9 to TRBJ1-2; TRBD1 matches at 7 bases. After removal of 5 bases from V and 6 bases from J, the junction contained 6 bases not matched to a gene. The CDR3 is 13 amino acids. Germline V gene sequence: CDR1 SEHNR, CDR2 FQNEAQ (reference sequence). The CDR3 loop is CASSAGGGDGYTF. CDR3 DNA: TGTGCCAGCAGCGCGGGAGGGGGCGATGGCTACACCTTC. Variable domain in full (rest from reference TRBV7-9 and TRBJ1-2): DTGVSQNPRHKITKRGQNVTFRCDPISEHNRLYWYRQTLGQGPEFLTYFQNEAQLEKSRLLSDRFSAERPKGSFSTLEIQRTEQGDSAMYLCASSAGGGDGYTFGSGTRLTVV.

The chain uses TRBV4-1 and TRBJ2-7; TRBD2 matches 12 bases. The V segment lost 1 base and the J segment 5 bases; nucleotides outside the gene matches: 18. The germline V gene has CDR1 MGHRA and CDR2 YSYEKL. The CDR3 covers 20 residues. CDR3 sequence (DNA): TGCGCCAGCAGCCAAGGCGGTCGAACAGGACTAGCGGGACCCCCGGACGAGCAGTACTTC. It encodes CASSQGGRTGLAGPPDEQYF.

V gene TRBV3-1 (or the pseudogene TRBV3-2) combines with J gene TRBJ2-5, with a tentative D call TRBD2 (6 bases). The V and J ends lost 1 base and 2 bases respectively, with 11 bases between them. Germline-derived CDR1 and CDR2 are LGHDT and YNNKEL (reference sequence). The CDR3 covers 15 residues. The CDR3 DNA reads as TGTGCCAGCAGCCAAGTGGGACTCAGACAAGAGACCCAGTACTTC. Its translation is CASSQVGLRQETQYF.

V usage is TRBV4-3 and J usage is TRBJ2-3; D gene ambiguous. CDR3 length: 14 amino acids. The germline V gene encodes CDR1 LGHNA and CDR2 YSLEER. V was trimmed by 3 bases and J by 2 bases, leaving 9 bases between them. The CDR3 DNA is TGCGCCAGCAGCCACCGGGCCGCCACAGATACGCAGTATTTT. Its protein is CASSHRAATDTQYF.

The J gene is TRBJ1-5, the V gene TRBV2, with D maybe TRBD1 (5 bases). CDR3 length: 16 amino acids. The V gene lost 5 bases and the J gene lost 3 bases, with 17 bases spanning the gap. From germline, CDR1 is SNHLY and CDR2 FYNNEI. CDR3 amino acids: CASSRDGGGLNQPQHF. DNA of the CDR3: TGTGCCAGCAGTCGGGACGGCGGAGGACTCAATCAGCCCCAGCATTTT.

The V and J genes are TRBV13 and TRBJ2-1; unclear D gene. V gave up 0 bases and J gave up 11 bases, with 5 bases separating them. The germline gives CDR1 PRHDT, CDR2 FYEKMQ (reference sequence). The CDR3 length is 11 residues. This CDR3 reads CASSLGRKQFF. DNA for the CDR3: TGTGCCAGCAGCTTAGGGCGGAAGCAGTTCTTC.

The DNA for the CDR3 is TGTGCCACCGAAGATAGCGGGAGTCGCTACGAGCAGTACTTC. Amino acids: CATEDSGSRYEQYF. The rearrangement uses TRBV10-3 and TRBJ2-7, with 9 bases lining up with TRBD2. This CDR3 region has 14 residues. From germline, CDR1 is ENHRY and CDR2 SYGVKD. The junction had 10 bases not matched to a gene; V was cut back by 10 bases and J by 3 bases.

In nucleotides, the CDR3 is TGCGCCAGCGGCTGCGGGGAAGGTCAGCCCCAGCATTTT. Its protein is CASGCGEGQPQHF. The rearrangement uses TRBV10-1 and TRBJ1-5; no clear D. Germline V gene data show CDR1 as WNHNN and CDR2 as SYGVQD (reference sequence). V lost 8 bases and J 6 bases, leaving 14 bases between the germline ends. This CDR3 has 13 amino acids.

The J gene is TRBJ2-7, the V gene TRBV18, with 7 bases aligning to TRBD1. The J segment lost 4 bases and the V segment lost 6 bases, leaving 3 bases of the junction unmatched. CDR1 is KGHSH, CDR2 LQKENI, per germline. There are 12 residues in the CDR3. The DNA for the CDR3 is TGTGCCAGCTCTGGGACAGCGTACGAGCAGTACTTC. It specifies CASSGTAYEQYF.